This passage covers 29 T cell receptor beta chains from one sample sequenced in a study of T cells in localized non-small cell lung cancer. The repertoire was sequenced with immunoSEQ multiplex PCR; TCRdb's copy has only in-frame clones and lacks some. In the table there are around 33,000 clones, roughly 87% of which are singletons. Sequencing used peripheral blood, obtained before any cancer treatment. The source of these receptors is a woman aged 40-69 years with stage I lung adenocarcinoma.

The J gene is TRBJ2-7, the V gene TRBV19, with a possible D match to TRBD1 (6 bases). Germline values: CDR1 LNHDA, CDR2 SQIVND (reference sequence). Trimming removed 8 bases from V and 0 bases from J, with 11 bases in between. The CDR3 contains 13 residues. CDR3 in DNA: TGTGCCAGTTGGAACAGGGCCTCCTACGAGCAGTACTTC. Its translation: CASWNRASYEQYF.

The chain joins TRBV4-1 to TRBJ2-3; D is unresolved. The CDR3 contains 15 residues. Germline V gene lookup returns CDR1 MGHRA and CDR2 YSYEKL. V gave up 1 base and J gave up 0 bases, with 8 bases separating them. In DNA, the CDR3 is TGCGCCAGCAGCCAAGCAAGCCGTAGCACAGATACGCAGTATTTT. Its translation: CASSQASRSTDTQYF.

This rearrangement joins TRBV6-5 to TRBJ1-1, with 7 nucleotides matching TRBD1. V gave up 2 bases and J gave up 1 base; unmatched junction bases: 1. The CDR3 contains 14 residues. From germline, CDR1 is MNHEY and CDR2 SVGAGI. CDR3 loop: CASSYDRANTEAFF. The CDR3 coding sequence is TGTGCCAGCAGTTACGACAGGGCGAACACTGAAGCTTTCTTT.

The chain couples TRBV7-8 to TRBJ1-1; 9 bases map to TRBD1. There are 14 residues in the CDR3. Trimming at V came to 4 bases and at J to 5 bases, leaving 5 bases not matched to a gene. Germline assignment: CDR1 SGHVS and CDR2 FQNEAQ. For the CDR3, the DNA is TGTGCCAGCAGCTGGAGGGACAGGGAAACTGAAGCTTTCTTT. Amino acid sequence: CASSWRDRETEAFF.

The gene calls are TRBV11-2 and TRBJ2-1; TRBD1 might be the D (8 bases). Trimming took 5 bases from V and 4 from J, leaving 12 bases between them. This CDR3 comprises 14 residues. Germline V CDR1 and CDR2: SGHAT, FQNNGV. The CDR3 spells CASSPQGGYNEQFF. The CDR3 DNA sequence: TGTGCCAGCAGCCCACAGGGGGGGTACAATGAGCAGTTCTTC.

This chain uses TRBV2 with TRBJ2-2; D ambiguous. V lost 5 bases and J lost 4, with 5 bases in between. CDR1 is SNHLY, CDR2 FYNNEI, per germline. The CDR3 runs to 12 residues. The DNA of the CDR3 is TGTGCCAGCAGTTCCTTCACCGGGGAGCTGTTTTTT. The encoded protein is CASSSFTGELFF.

CDR3 in amino acids: CASSGEGGSPLHF. CDR3 bases: TGTGCCAGCAGTGGGGAGGGTGGGTCACCCCTCCACTTT. V is TRBV2 and J is TRBJ1-6; no clear D. V lost 4 bases, J lost 10 bases, and 11 bases lay in between. Germline CDR1 and CDR2: SNHLY and FYNNEI. CDR3 length: 13 residues.

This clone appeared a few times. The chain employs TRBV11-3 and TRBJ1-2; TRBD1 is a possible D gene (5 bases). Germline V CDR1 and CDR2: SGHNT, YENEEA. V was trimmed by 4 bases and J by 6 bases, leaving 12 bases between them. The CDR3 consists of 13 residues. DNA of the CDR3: TGTGCCAGCAGCTATCAGGGAGATGATGGCTACACCTTC. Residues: CASSYQGDDGYTF.

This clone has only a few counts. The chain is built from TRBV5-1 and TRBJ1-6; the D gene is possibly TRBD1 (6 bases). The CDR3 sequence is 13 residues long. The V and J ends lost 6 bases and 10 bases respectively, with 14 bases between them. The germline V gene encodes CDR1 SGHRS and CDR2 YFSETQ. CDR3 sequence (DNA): TGCGCCAGCAAACTTGTGGGGGCGTCACCCCTCCACTTT. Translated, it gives CASKLVGASPLHF. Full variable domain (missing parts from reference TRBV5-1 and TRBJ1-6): KAGVTQTPRYLIKTRGQQVTLSCSPISGHRSVSWYQQTPGQGLQFLFEYFSETQRNKGNFPGRFSGRQFSNSRSEMNVSTLELGDSALYLCASKLVGASPLHFGNGTRLTVT.

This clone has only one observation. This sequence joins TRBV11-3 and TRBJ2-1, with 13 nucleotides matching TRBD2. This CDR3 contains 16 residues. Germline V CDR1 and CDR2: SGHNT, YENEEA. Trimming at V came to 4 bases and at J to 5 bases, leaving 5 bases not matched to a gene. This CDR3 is CASSSGTSGAHNEQFF. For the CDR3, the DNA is TGTGCCAGCAGCTCCGGGACTAGCGGGGCTCACAATGAGCAGTTCTTC.

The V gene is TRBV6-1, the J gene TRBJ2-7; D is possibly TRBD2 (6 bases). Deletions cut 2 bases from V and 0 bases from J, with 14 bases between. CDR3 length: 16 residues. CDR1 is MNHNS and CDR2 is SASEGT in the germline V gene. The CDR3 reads CASSEPGGASSYEQYF. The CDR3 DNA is TGTGCCAGCAGTGAACCTGGCGGGGCCAGCTCCTACGAGCAGTACTTC.

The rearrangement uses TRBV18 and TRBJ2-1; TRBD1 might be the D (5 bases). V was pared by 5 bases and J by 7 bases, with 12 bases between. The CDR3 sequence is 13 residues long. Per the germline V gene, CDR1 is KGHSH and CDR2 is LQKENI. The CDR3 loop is CASSIARANEQFF. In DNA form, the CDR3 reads TGTGCCAGCTCAATAGCCAGGGCGAATGAGCAGTTCTTC.

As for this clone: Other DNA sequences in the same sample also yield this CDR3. The CDR3 bases are TGTGCCAGCAGTAAACAGGCTAATCAGCCCCAGCATTTT. Translation: CASSKQANQPQHF. V is TRBV6-5 and J is TRBJ1-5; D perhaps matches TRBD1 (5 bases). Trimming stripped 5 bases from V and 4 bases from J, with 9 bases between. CDR3 length equals 13 residues. From germline, CDR1 is MNHEY and CDR2 SVGAGI.

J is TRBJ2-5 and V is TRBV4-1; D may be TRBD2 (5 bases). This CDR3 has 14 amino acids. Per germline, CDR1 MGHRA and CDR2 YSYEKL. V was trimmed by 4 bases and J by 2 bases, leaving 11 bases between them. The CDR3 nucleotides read TGCGCCAGCAGCCGGGATGGGGAGCAAGAGACCCAGTACTTC. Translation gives CASSRDGEQETQYF.

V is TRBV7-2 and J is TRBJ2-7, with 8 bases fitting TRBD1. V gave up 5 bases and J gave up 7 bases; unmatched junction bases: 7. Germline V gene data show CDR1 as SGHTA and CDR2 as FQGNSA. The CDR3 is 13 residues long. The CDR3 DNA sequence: TGTGCCAGCAGCGTGAGACAGGGGCGAGAGCAGTACTTC. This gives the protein CASSVRQGREQYF.

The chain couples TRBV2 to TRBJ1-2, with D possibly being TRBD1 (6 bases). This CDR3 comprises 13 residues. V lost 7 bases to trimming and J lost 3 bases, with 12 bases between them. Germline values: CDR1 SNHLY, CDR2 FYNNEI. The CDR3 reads CASKYDRHYGYTF. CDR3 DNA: TGTGCCAGCAAATACGACAGGCACTATGGCTACACCTTC. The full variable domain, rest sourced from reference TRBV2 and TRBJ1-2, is EPEVTQTPSHQVTQMGQEVILRCVPISNHLYFYWYRQILGQKVEFLVSFYNNEISEKSEIFDDQFSVERPDGSNFTLKIRSTKLEDSAMYFCASKYDRHYGYTFGSGTRLTVV.

DNA for the CDR3: TGTGCCAGCAGCGTAACAAGTAGATTTAACTATGGCTACACCTTC. Amino acids: CASSVTSRFNYGYTF. V and J are TRBV11-1 and TRBJ1-2; D remains ambiguous. V gave up 5 bases and J gave up 1 base, with 14 bases separating them. The CDR3 has 15 amino acids. The V gene's germline CDR1 is SGHAT and CDR2 FQDESV (reference sequence).

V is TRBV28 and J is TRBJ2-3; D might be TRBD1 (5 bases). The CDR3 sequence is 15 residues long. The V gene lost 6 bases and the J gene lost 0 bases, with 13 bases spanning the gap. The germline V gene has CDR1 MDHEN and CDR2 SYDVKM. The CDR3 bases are TGTGCCAGCAGCAGCGTGGGGCTGAGCACAGATACGCAGTATTTT. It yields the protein CASSSVGLSTDTQYF. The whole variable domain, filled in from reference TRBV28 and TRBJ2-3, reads DVKVTQSSRYLVKRTGEKVFLECVQDMDHENMFWYRQDPGLGLRLIYFSYDVKMKEKGDIPEGYSVSREKKERFSLILESASTNQTSMYLCASSSVGLSTDTQYFGPGTRLTVL.

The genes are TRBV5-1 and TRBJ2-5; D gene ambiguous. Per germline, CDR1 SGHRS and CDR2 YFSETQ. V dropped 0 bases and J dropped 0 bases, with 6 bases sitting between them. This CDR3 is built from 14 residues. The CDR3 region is CASSLEVHQETQYF. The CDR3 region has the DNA TGCGCCAGCAGCTTGGAGGTACACCAAGAGACCCAGTACTTC.

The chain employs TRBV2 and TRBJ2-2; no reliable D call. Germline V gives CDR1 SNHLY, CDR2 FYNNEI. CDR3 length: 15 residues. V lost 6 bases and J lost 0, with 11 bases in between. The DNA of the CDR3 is TGTGCCAGCAGCCCTTACAGCGCGAACACCGGGGAGCTGTTTTTT. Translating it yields CASSPYSANTGELFF.

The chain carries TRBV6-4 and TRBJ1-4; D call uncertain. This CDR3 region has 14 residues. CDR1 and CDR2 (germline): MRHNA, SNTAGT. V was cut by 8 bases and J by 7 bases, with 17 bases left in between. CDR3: CASSSGGFGEKLFF. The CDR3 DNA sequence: TGTGCCAGCTCCTCGGGAGGGTTTGGTGAAAAACTGTTTTTT.

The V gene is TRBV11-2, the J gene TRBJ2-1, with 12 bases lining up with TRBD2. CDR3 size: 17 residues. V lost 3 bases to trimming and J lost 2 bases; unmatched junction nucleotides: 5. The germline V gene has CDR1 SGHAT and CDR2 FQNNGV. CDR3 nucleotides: TGTGCCAGCAGCTTGGACTCTAGCGGGGGGGCCTACAATGAGCAGTTCTTC. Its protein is CASSLDSSGGAYNEQFF.

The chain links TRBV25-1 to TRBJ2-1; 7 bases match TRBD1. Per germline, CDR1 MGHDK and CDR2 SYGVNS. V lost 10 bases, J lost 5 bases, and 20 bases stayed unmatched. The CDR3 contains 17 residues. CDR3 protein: CATEPGRLFTGDNEQFF. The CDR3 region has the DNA TGTGCCACAGAACCGGGACGACTCTTCACAGGGGACAATGAGCAGTTCTTC.

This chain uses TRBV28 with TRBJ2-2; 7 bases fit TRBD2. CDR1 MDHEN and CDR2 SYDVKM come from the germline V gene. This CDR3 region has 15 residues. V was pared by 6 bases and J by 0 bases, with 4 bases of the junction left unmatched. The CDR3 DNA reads TGTGCCAGCAGCTCCGGGGGGTCGAACACCGGGGAGCTGTTTTTT. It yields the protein CASSSGGSNTGELFF.

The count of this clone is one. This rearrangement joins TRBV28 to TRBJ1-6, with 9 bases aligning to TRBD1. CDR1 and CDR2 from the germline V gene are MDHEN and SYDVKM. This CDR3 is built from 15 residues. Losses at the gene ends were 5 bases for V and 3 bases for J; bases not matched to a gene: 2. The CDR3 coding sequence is TGTGCCAGCAGTGGGGGACAGGGCTATAATTCACCCCTCCACTTT. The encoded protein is CASSGGQGYNSPLHF.

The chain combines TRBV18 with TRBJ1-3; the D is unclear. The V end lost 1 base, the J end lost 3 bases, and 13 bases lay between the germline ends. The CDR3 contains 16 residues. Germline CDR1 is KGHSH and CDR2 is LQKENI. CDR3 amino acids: CASSPQIGESGNTIYF. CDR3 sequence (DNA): TGTGCCAGCTCACCACAAATCGGGGAAAGTGGAAACACCATATATTTT. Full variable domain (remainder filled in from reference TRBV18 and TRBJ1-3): NAGVMQNPRHLVRRRGQEARLRCSPMKGHSHVYWYRQLPEEGLKFMVYLQKENIIDESGMPKERFSAEFPKEGPSILRIQQVVRGDSAAYFCASSPQIGESGNTIYFGEGSWLTVV.

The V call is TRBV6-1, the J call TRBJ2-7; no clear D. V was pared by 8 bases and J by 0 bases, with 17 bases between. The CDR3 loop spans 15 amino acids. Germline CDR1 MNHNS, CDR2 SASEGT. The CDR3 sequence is CASAGYSTFSYEQYF. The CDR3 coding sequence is TGTGCCAGCGCAGGCTACAGTACATTCTCCTACGAGCAGTACTTC.

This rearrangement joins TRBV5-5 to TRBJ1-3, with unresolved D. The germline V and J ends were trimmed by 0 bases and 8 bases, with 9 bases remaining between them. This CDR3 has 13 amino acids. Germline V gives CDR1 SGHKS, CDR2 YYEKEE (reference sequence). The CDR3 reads CASSLGPGDTIYF. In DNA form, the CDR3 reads TGTGCCAGCAGCTTGGGCCCGGGCGACACCATATATTTT. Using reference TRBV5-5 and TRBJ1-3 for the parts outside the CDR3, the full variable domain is DAGVTQSPTHLIKTRGQQVTLRCSPISGHKSVSWYQQVLGQGPQFIFQYYEKEERGRGNFPDRFSARQFPNYSSELNVNALLLGDSALYLCASSLGPGDTIYFGEGSWLTVV.

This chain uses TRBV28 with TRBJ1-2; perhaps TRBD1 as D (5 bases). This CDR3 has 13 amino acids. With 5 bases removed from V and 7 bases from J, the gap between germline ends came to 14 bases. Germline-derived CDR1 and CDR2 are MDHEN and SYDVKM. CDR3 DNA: TGTGCCAGCAGTCTTAGGGGATCGGGTGGCTACACCTTC. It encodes CASSLRGSGGYTF.